These T cell receptor beta chains were read from a single sample in a study of T cell responses to AZD1222 COVID-19 vaccine. TCRdb's table, derived via immunoSEQ multiplex PCR, lists solely in-frame clones and lacks some. The repertoire has 95,000 to 150,000 clones, 70% to 85% of them found once; the top ten carry about 27%. This sample comprised peripheral blood, obtained 28 days after the second AZD1222 dose. The receptors were sampled from an adult who received the AZD1222 COVID-19 vaccine. Both conserved end residues are part of each CDR3. The order of the fields is J gene, clone size, V gene, D gene, CDR3 protein, CDR3 DNA. A D gene is named only where the DNA matches it firmly. Size values are once, few and many counts, or a class for expanded clones, and some rows have none.

TRBJ1-1	few	TRBV27	NA	CASRWELNTEAFF	TGTGCCAGCAGGTGGGAACTGAACACTGAAGCTTTCTTT
TRBJ1-3	NA	TRBV2	NA	CASSVAGPGNTIYF	TGTGCCAGCAGTGTGGCAGGGCCTGGAAACACCATATATTTT
TRBJ2-3	NA	TRBV7-9	NA	CASSPMSSTDTQYF	TGTGCCAGCAGCCCGATGTCTAGCACAGATACGCAGTATTTT
TRBJ1-1	NA	TRBV6-5	NA	CASSPGGNTEAFF	TGTGCCAGCAGTCCTGGGGGGAACACTGAAGCTTTCTTT
TRBJ1-3	NA	TRBV28	TRBD1	CASNPGRGLGNTIYF	TGTGCCAGCAACCCCGGCAGGGGGCTGGGAAACACCATATATTTT
TRBJ1-2	NA	TRBV9	TRBD1	CASSAGGARGYTF	TGTGCCAGCAGCGCAGGGGGTGCCCGTGGCTACACCTTC
TRBJ1-2	NA	TRBV28	NA	CASSWGLHGYTF	TGTGCCAGCAGTTGGGGGCTTCACGGCTACACCTTC
TRBJ1-4	NA	TRBV9	NA	CASSTSPGAFGEKLFF	TGTGCCAGCAGTACCTCACCTGGGGCTTTTGGGGAAAAACTGTTTTTT
TRBJ1-5	NA	TRBV30	NA	CAWSVNGGGNQPQHF	TGTGCCTGGAGTGTAAATGGGGGAGGCAATCAGCCCCAGCATTTT
TRBJ1-2	NA	TRBV7-8	TRBD1	CASSLAGTGLYGYTF	TGTGCCAGCAGCTTAGCTGGGACAGGCCTCTATGGCTACACCTTC
TRBJ1-2	NA	TRBV4-3	NA	CASSHLDTGWNGYTF	TGCGCCAGCAGCCACCTCGATACAGGGTGGAATGGCTACACCTTC
TRBJ2-2	NA	TRBV10-1	NA	CASSYLMGSGELFF	TGCGCCAGCAGTTATCTCATGGGGTCCGGGGAGCTGTTTTTT
TRBJ1-5	once	TRBV7-2	NA	CASSFDVNQPQHF	TGTGCCAGCAGCTTCGACGTTAATCAGCCCCAGCATTTT
TRBJ1-2	NA	TRBV3-1/TRBV3-2	NA	CASSPQSYYGYTF	TGTGCCAGCAGCCCCCAGAGTTACTATGGCTACACCTTC
TRBJ2-7	NA	TRBV3-1/TRBV3-2	NA	CASSQGPTAYEQYF	TGTGCCAGCAGCCAAGGACCCACGGCCTACGAGCAGTACTTC
TRBJ1-1	NA	TRBV4-1	NA	CASSQDAGLGTEAFF	TGCGCCAGCAGCCAAGATGCAGGGTTGGGCACTGAAGCTTTCTTT
TRBJ2-3	NA	TRBV19	NA	CASKKGGGPRGTDTQYF	TGTGCCAGTAAGAAAGGAGGCGGCCCCCGGGGCACAGATACGCAGTATTTT
TRBJ1-6	NA	TRBV4-2	NA	CASSQGSQNNSPLHF	TGTGCCAGCAGCCAAGGGTCACAGAATAATTCACCCCTCCACTTT
TRBJ2-7	once	TRBV2	TRBD2	CASRTSGSYEQYF	TGTGCCAGTAGGACTAGCGGCTCCTACGAGCAGTACTTC
TRBJ2-3	NA	TRBV14	NA	CASRASRGRSGGTQYF	TGTGCCAGCAGAGCGAGCAGGGGGCGCTCGGGGGGTACGCAGTATTTT
TRBJ1-1	NA	TRBV7-2	TRBD1	CASSSRGGQGGEAFF	TGTGCCAGCAGCTCCCGCGGCGGGCAGGGGGGGGAAGCTTTCTTT
TRBJ2-2	NA	TRBV28	TRBD1	CASSLRDRVTGELFF	TGTGCCAGCAGTTTGCGGGACAGGGTCACCGGGGAGCTGTTTTTT
TRBJ2-1	NA	TRBV5-4	NA	CASSLGQSPYNEQFF	TGTGCCAGCAGCTTAGGACAGAGCCCTTACAATGAGCAGTTCTTC
TRBJ1-4	NA	TRBV9	NA	CASSRTGYNEKLFF	TGTGCCAGCAGCCGAACCGGATATAATGAAAAACTGTTTTTT
TRBJ2-3	few	TRBV7-2	NA	CASSWQGPTDTQYF	TGTGCCAGCAGCTGGCAGGGTCCCACAGATACGCAGTATTTT
TRBJ1-2	NA	TRBV10-3	NA	CAIREVGSYGYTF	TGTGCCATCAGGGAAGTAGGGTCCTATGGCTACACCTTC
TRBJ1-2	once	TRBV3-1/TRBV3-2	NA	CASSQESGYGYTF	TGTGCCAGCAGCCAAGAGTCCGGCTATGGCTACACCTTC
TRBJ1-2	NA	TRBV7-9	TRBD1	CASSSLDRAAYGYTF	TGTGCCAGCAGCTCCCTCGACAGGGCTGCCTATGGCTACACCTTC
TRBJ2-1	NA	TRBV5-8	NA	CASSLVSGTYNEQFF	TGTGCCAGCAGCTTGGTTAGCGGTACCTACAATGAGCAGTTCTTC
TRBJ2-7	NA	TRBV6-1	TRBD1	CASSEGQGAGEQYF	TGTGCCAGCAGTGAAGGCCAGGGGGCGGGCGAGCAGTACTTC
TRBJ1-2	NA	TRBV19	TRBD1	CASTTDRVGKGYTF	TGTGCCAGCACAACCGACAGGGTGGGAAAAGGCTACACCTTC
TRBJ1-5	NA	TRBV23-1	TRBD1	CAWISRGRHSNRNQPQHF	TGCGCCTGGATCTCCAGGGGGCGCCACTCAAATAGGAATCAGCCCCAGCATTTT
TRBJ1-6	NA	TRBV2	TRBD1	CASSYYRDRDSPLHF	TGTGCCAGCAGTTATTACCGGGACAGAGATTCACCCCTCCACTTT
TRBJ2-7	once	TRBV5-6	TRBD1	CASSLDRGHRVQYF	TGTGCCAGCAGCTTGGACAGGGGGCATAGGGTGCAGTACTTC
TRBJ2-7	NA	TRBV6-5	NA	CASSRQNYEQYF	TGTGCCAGCAGTAGACAGAACTACGAGCAGTACTTC
TRBJ1-5	NA	TRBV18	NA	CASSPNINQPQHF	TGTGCCAGCTCACCAAACATTAATCAGCCCCAGCATTTT
TRBJ1-5	few	TRBV3-1/TRBV3-2	NA	CASSQGTGNQPQHF	TGTGCCAGCAGCCAAGGGACAGGCAATCAGCCCCAGCATTTT
TRBJ2-3	NA	TRBV5-5	NA	CASSLVHRVGRGTDTQYF	TGTGCCAGCAGCTTGGTCCACCGGGTGGGCAGGGGCACAGATACGCAGTATTTT
TRBJ2-7	NA	TRBV3-1/TRBV3-2	NA	CASSQRLYEQYF	TGTGCCAGCAGCCAACGACTTTACGAGCAGTACTTC
TRBJ2-7	NA	TRBV18	TRBD1	CASSPGQTFREQYF	TGTGCCAGCTCACCGGGACAGACATTTCGGGAGCAGTACTTC
TRBJ1-2	once	TRBV6-5	TRBD1	CASSSTGFYGYTF	TGTGCCAGCAGTTCGACAGGGTTCTATGGCTACACCTTC
TRBJ2-5	NA	TRBV5-1	TRBD1	CASRLRQGWGTQYF	TGCGCCAGCAGGCTCCGACAGGGGTGGGGGACCCAGTACTTC
TRBJ2-1	NA	TRBV7-6	NA	CASSLIQGYNEQFF	TGTGCCAGCAGCTTAATCCAGGGGTACAATGAGCAGTTCTTC
TRBJ2-6	once	TRBV11-2	NA	CASSEGRGLDPGANVLTF	TGTGCCAGCAGCGAAGGACGGGGTCTCGACCCTGGGGCCAACGTCCTGACTTTC
TRBJ1-3	once	TRBV14	NA	CASSLLGGNTIYF	TGTGCCAGCAGCCTTTTGGGGGGAAACACCATATATTTT
TRBJ1-2	few	TRBV25-1	NA	CASSDGRYGYTF	TGTGCCAGCAGCGACGGACGCTATGGCTACACCTTC
TRBJ2-2	NA	TRBV6-5	TRBD1	CASSTGTENTGELFF	TGTGCCAGCAGTACCGGGACAGAGAACACCGGGGAGCTGTTTTTT
TRBJ2-4	NA	TRBV11-1	NA	CASSWGTPDFNIQYF	TGTGCCAGCAGCTGGGGGACTCCGGATTTTAACATTCAGTACTTC
TRBJ2-1	NA	TRBV11-2	TRBD2	CASSPERGGYNEQFF	TGTGCCAGCAGCCCCGAGCGGGGGGGATACAATGAGCAGTTCTTC
TRBJ1-1	NA	TRBV11-2	NA	CASKLEPGARGGAFF	TGTGCCAGCAAACTGGAACCAGGGGCACGGGGGGGAGCTTTCTTT
TRBJ2-1	NA	TRBV9	TRBD2	CASSVRAGGNEQFF	TGTGCCAGCAGCGTACGAGCGGGGGGCAATGAGCAGTTCTTC
TRBJ1-2	NA	TRBV6-5	NA	CASSWQGSGYGYTF	TGTGCCAGCAGTTGGCAGGGTTCAGGCTATGGCTACACCTTC
TRBJ1-2	NA	TRBV5-1	NA	CASSLSRVPYTF	TGCGCCAGCAGCTTGTCTAGGGTGCCCTACACCTTC
TRBJ2-3	NA	TRBV6-1	NA	CASSETPKISADTQYF	TGTGCCAGCAGTGAAACCCCGAAGATTTCGGCAGATACGCAGTATTTT